This T cell receptor beta chain appears in the sequencing data of a study of cytomegalovirus exposure and HLA in healthy donors. The CDR3 loop spans 15 amino acids. The V gene end was trimmed by 5 bases and the J gene end by 2 bases; junction bases not matched to a gene: 7. CDR1 and CDR2 (germline): SGHRS, YFSETQ. About this clone: Its antigen is not known.

Data came from immunoSEQ multiplex PCR; TCRdb stores just in-frame clones and leaves some out. The sample has around 300,000 clones, roughly 90% seen once. Study results and limitations: Investigators reported 150 to 200 TCR beta chains as tied to cytomegalovirus.

The chain carries TRBV5-1 and TRBJ1-3, with 7 bases lining up with TRBD1. Sequences were obtained from PBMCs. This receptor was taken from a young woman in good health and CMV-seronegative. The CDR3 protein is CASRQDRAPGNTIYF. The CDR3 coding sequence is TGCGCCAGCAGACAAGACAGGGCCCCTGGAAACACCATATATTTT.